Listed here is a single T cell receptor (beta chain). Its antigen is not identified. This record belongs to a study of CD8+CD57+ T cells in acquired aplastic anemia. Study summary: Sorting CD4+ and CD8+ cells gave DNA averaging approximately 3 ug. The study, taken as a whole, reports: Patients and controls were found to share around 30 CD8+ CDR3 sequences.

Template material for TCR beta VDJ and CDR3 profiling consisted of genomic DNA. Via MiXCR, TCRdb re-called the reads, giving one row per CDR3 protein. Of 50,000 to 65,000 distinct CDR3 sequences detected, about 56% appear once; the ten largest clones hold around 17%. Patients chosen for sequencing had shown CD8+CD57+ cell expansion by flow cytometry. Severe acquired aplastic anemia affected all patients. V was trimmed by 10 bases and J by 6 bases, leaving 13 bases between them. The germline V gene has CDR1 ENHRY and CDR2 SYGVKD. CDR3 size: 12 residues. V usage is TRBV10-3 and J usage is TRBJ2-1; D may be TRBD1 or TRBD2 (5 bases each). Sequencing was carried out using sorted CD4+, CD8+, or CD8+CD57+ T cells (not recorded which) from PBMCs. This receptor was taken from a human donor with aplastic anemia. The DNA for the CDR3 is TGTGCCACCGTTGAGAGGGGCAATGAGCAGTTCTTC. Residues: CATVERGNEQFF.